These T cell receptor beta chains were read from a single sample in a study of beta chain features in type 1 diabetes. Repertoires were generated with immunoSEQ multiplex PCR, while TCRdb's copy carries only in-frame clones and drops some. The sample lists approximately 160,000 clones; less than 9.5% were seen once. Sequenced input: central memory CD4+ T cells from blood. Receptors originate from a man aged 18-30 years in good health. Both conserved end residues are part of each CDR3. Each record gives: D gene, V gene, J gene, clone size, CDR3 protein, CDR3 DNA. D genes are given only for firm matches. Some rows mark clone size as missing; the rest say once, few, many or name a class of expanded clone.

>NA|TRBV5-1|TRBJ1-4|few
CASTKQPSNEKLFF
TGCGCCAGCACTAAACAGCCTTCAAATGAAAAACTGTTTTTT
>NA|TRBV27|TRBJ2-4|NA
CASRTGKNIQYF
TGTGCCAGCAGGACTGGCAAAAACATTCAGTACTTC
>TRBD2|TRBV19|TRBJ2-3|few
CASSPTSGGFTDTQYF
TGTGCCAGTAGCCCGACTAGCGGGGGGTTCACAGATACGCAGTATTTT
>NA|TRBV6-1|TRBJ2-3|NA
CASSEGGDTQYF
TGTGCCAGCAGTGAAGGCGGAGATACGCAGTATTTT
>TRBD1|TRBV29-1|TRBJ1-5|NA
CSVEARLRGDRNQPQHF
TGCAGCGTTGAAGCTCGACTCAGGGGGGATAGGAATCAGCCCCAGCATTTT
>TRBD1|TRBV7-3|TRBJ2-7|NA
CASSSGTGFYEQYF
TGTGCCAGCAGCTCCGGGACAGGATTCTACGAGCAGTACTTC
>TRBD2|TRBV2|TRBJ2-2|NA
CASSRGAGEVTGELFF
TGTGCCAGCAGCAGAGGAGCGGGAGAGGTCACCGGGGAGCTGTTTTTT
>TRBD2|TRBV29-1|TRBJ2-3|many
CSVAVGGPTDTQYF
TGCAGCGTTGCGGTGGGAGGGCCAACAGATACGCAGTATTTT
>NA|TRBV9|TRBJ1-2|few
CASSVATGNYGYTF
TGTGCCAGCAGCGTAGCTACGGGGAACTATGGCTACACCTTC
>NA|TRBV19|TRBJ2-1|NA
CASSIDPDRYLDNEQFF
TGTGCCAGTAGTATAGACCCAGACAGGTACTTAGACAATGAGCAGTTCTTC
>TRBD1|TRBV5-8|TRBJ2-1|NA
CASSLAYGPGGFNEQFF
TGTGCCAGCAGCTTGGCCTACGGGCCAGGGGGCTTCAATGAGCAGTTCTTC
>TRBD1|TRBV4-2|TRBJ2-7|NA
CASSQDSGTGPYEQYF
TGTGCCAGCAGCCAAGACTCCGGGACAGGGCCCTACGAGCAGTACTTC
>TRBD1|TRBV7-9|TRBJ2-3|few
CASSPAPTGLSTDTQYF
TGTGCCAGCAGCCCTGCCCCGACAGGGCTTAGCACAGATACGCAGTATTTT
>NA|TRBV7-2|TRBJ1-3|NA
CASSLAGGRGNTIYF
TGTGCCAGCAGCTTAGCAGGGGGAAGAGGAAACACCATATATTTT
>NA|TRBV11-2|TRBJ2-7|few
CASSLGAGASSYEQYF
TGTGCCAGCAGCCTCGGGGCGGGGGCTTCCTCCTACGAGCAGTACTTC
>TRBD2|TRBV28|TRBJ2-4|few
CASSPVFGGEGNIQYF
TGTGCCAGCAGCCCCGTCTTCGGGGGGGAGGGAAACATTCAGTACTTC
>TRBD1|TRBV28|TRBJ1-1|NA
CASSRRTGAGTEAFF
TGTGCCAGCAGCCGCCGGACAGGGGCCGGCACTGAAGCTTTCTTT
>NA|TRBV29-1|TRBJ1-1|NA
CSGRQGGTEAFF
TGCAGCGGGCGTCAGGGCGGCACTGAAGCTTTCTTT
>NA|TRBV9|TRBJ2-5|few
CASTTGQNKETQYF
TGTGCCAGCACCACAGGACAGAATAAAGAGACCCAGTACTTC
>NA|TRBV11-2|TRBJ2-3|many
CASSGLQNTDTQYF
TGTGCCAGCAGCGGCTTGCAGAACACAGATACGCAGTATTTT
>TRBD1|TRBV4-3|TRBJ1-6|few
CASSQDLGTDNSPLHF
TGCGCCAGCAGCCAAGATTTAGGGACAGATAATTCACCCCTCCACTTT
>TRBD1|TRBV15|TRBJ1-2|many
CATSADRANYGYTF
TGTGCCACCAGCGCCGACAGGGCTAACTATGGCTACACCTTC
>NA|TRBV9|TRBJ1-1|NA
CASSVEASGTEAFF
TGTGCCAGCAGCGTAGAGGCGTCGGGGACTGAAGCTTTCTTT
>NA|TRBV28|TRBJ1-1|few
CASSLRQLEAFF
TGTGCCAGCAGTCTAAGACAGCTAGAAGCTTTCTTT
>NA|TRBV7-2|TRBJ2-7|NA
CASSLAFQGYEQYF
TGTGCCAGCAGCTTAGCGTTCCAGGGCTACGAGCAGTACTTC
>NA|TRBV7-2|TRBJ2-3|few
CASSQGRKLGTDTQYF
TGTGCCAGCAGCCAGGGTCGGAAATTGGGCACAGATACGCAGTATTTT
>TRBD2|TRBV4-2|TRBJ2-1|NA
CASSQATGLAGGGEQFF
TGTGCCAGCAGCCAAGCCACGGGACTAGCGGGAGGTGGTGAGCAGTTCTTC
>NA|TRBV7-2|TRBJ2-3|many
CASSLASAHSDTQYF
TGTGCCAGCAGCTTAGCATCAGCGCACTCAGATACGCAGTATTTT
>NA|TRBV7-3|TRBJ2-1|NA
CASSVTSRAYNEQFF
TGTGCCAGCAGCGTGACTAGTCGGGCTTACAATGAGCAGTTCTTC
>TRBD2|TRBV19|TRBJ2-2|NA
CASSISSGLSGELFF
TGTGCCAGTAGTATATCTAGCGGGTTATCCGGGGAGCTGTTTTTT
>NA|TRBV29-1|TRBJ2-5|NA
CSAEGGRGETQYF
TGCAGCGCAGAAGGGGGAAGGGGAGAGACCCAGTACTTC
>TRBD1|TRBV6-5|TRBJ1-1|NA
CASSYPNRGNTEAFF
TGTGCCAGCAGTTACCCTAACAGGGGGAACACTGAAGCTTTCTTT
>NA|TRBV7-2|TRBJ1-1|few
CASSPRGGAAFF
TGTGCCAGCAGCCCCAGAGGCGGCGCAGCTTTCTTT
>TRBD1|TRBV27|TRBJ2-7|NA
CASSFRDRGSQYF
TGTGCCAGCAGTTTCCGGGACAGGGGGTCGCAGTACTTC
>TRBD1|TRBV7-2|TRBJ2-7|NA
CASSLVAGGGYEQYF
TGTGCCAGCAGCTTAGTAGCAGGGGGCGGATACGAGCAGTACTTC
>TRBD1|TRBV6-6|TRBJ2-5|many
CASSYSGQGYQETQYF
TGTGCCAGCAGTTACTCGGGACAGGGATACCAAGAGACCCAGTACTTC
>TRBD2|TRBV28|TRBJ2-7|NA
CASSLAGVTYEQYF
TGTGCCAGCAGTTTAGCGGGAGTGACCTACGAGCAGTACTTC
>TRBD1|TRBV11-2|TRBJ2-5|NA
CASSRTGGEETQYF
TGTGCCAGCAGCCGTACAGGGGGCGAAGAGACCCAGTACTTC
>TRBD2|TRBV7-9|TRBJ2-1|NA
CASSLFASGGSYNEQFF
TGTGCCAGCAGCTTATTCGCTAGCGGGGGTTCCTACAATGAGCAGTTCTTC
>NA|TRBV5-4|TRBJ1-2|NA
CASSPPWAARGGYTF
TGTGCCAGCAGCCCCCCCTGGGCGGCCCGGGGTGGCTACACCTTC